The rows below give T cell receptor beta chains drawn from one sample of a study of control samples from healthy donors and cancer patients. Sequencing was performed with immunoSEQ multiplex PCR; in TCRdb, only in-frame clones are kept and a portion is missing. The sample holds about 29,000 clones, 87% seen once. Input material: formalin-fixed, paraffin-embedded tissue. The receptors were gathered from a female donor with melanoma. The CDR3 runs from the conserved cysteine through the conserved F or W. D genes are given only for firm matches. Only part of the rows carry a size: once, few, many, or a class if the clone is expanded.

D gene	J gene	clone size	V gene	CDR3 DNA	CDR3 protein
TRBD2	TRBJ2-7	NA	TRBV27	TGTGCCAGCAGTTTACGGGAGACTAGCGGGCCATACGAGCAGTACTTC	CASSLRETSGPYEQYF
TRBD1	TRBJ2-1	NA	TRBV6-1	TGTGCCAGCAGTGAAGCGATAGGGGGCTTTGAGCAGTTCTTC	CASSEAIGGFEQFF
TRBD2	TRBJ2-7	NA	TRBV9	TGTGCCAGCAGCGTAGAAGCGGGAGTACGCGAGCAGTACTTC	CASSVEAGVREQYF
TRBD1	TRBJ2-3	few	TRBV7-9	TGTGCCAGCAGCTTTCCTACCATCGGGACAGCTAGGACAGATACGCAGTATTTT	CASSFPTIGTARTDTQYF
NA	TRBJ1-1	NA	TRBV6-1	TGTGCCAGCAGTGAACTACGGGGCCGTCAAATGAACACTGAAGCTTTCTTT	CASSELRGRQMNTEAFF
TRBD2	TRBJ2-4	NA	TRBV30	TGTGCCTGGGACACTAGCGGGATTGCCAAAAACATTCAGTACTTC	CAWDTSGIAKNIQYF
NA	TRBJ2-3	NA	TRBV12-3/TRBV12-4	TGTGCCAGCAGTTTACTCACAGATACGCAGTATTTT	CASSLLTDTQYF
NA	TRBJ2-1	few	TRBV4-1	TGCGCCAGCAGCCAAGATTATTCGCTCCTAGGCTACGGTGAGCAGTTCTTC	CASSQDYSLLGYGEQFF
NA	TRBJ1-6	NA	TRBV14	TGTGCCAGCAGCCAAGGACCTAAATCACCCCTCCACTTT	CASSQGPKSPLHF
NA	TRBJ2-7	NA	TRBV12-3/TRBV12-4	TGTGCCAGCAGTTTAACGGGGGCCTACGAGCAGTACTTC	CASSLTGAYEQYF
NA	TRBJ2-1	NA	TRBV10-3	TGTGCCATCAGGGGAGACAATGAGCAGTTCTTC	CAIRGDNEQFF
NA	TRBJ1-1	NA	TRBV4-2	TGTGCCAGCAGGAACCGGGGATGGGAAGAGGGAGCTTTCTTT	CASRNRGWEEGAFF
NA	TRBJ2-2	NA	TRBV12-3/TRBV12-4	TGTGCCAGCAGTTACTTGTGGACCGGGGAGCTGTTTTTT	CASSYLWTGELFF
NA	TRBJ2-7	NA	TRBV5-1	TGCGCCAGCAGCATCCTAGACAGGGGAGGGGACGAGCAGTACTTC	CASSILDRGGDEQYF
NA	TRBJ1-1	NA	TRBV18	TGTGCCAGCTCGAAAGGGGGTCCGGCTTTCTTT	CASSKGGPAFF
NA	TRBJ1-1	NA	TRBV19	TGTGCCAGTACTTACAGCTGGGGAGGTGAAGCTTTCTTT	CASTYSWGGEAFF
NA	TRBJ1-5	NA	TRBV5-1	TGCGCCAGCAGCTTGGCGGGGGGGACCCAGCCCCAGCATTTT	CASSLAGGTQPQHF
NA	TRBJ2-6	NA	TRBV5-1	TGCGCCAGCAGACAGGACGGGTCCTCTGGGGCCAACGTCCTGACTTTC	CASRQDGSSGANVLTF
TRBD2	TRBJ2-7	NA	TRBV7-8	TGTGCCAGCAGCCCTAATCGACTAGCTACTATCTACGAGCAGTACTTC	CASSPNRLATIYEQYF
NA	TRBJ2-1	NA	TRBV9	TGTGCCAGCAGCGTCGGGGCGGGGATCAATGAGCAGTTCTTC	CASSVGAGINEQFF
NA	TRBJ1-1	NA	TRBV11-3	TGTGCCAGCAGCTTAGATTCTCGCCGGGGTAGGGCTTTCTTT	CASSLDSRRGRAFF
NA	TRBJ1-4	NA	TRBV5-1	TGCGCCAGCAGCACGACCGGTCCTAATGAAAAACTGTTTTTT	CASSTTGPNEKLFF
NA	TRBJ1-5	NA	TRBV27	TGTGCCAGCAGTTTATCAACACGGCAGCCCCAGCATTTT	CASSLSTRQPQHF
TRBD2	TRBJ2-1	NA	TRBV5-1	TGCGCCAGCAGCTTGGGCGGGGGGTACTCCTACAATGAGCAGTTCTTC	CASSLGGGYSYNEQFF
TRBD2	TRBJ2-5	NA	TRBV7-2	TGTGCCAGCAGCTTAAGGGCTAGCGGCGAAGAGACCCAGTACTTC	CASSLRASGEETQYF
NA	TRBJ2-5	NA	TRBV10-1	TGCGCCAGCAGTGAGAGTGGGGGTTGGGAGACCCAGTACTTC	CASSESGGWETQYF
NA	TRBJ1-3	NA	TRBV3-1/TRBV3-2	TGTGCCAGCTCTTTAACAGGGAGCTCTGGAAACACCATATATTTT	CASSLTGSSGNTIYF
TRBD1	TRBJ1-2	NA	TRBV19	TGTGCCAGTAGTACCACAGGGGATACCCCGAGGGGGAAAGTTAAGGGCTACACCTTC	CASSTTGDTPRGKVKGYTF
NA	TRBJ1-5	NA	TRBV9	TGTGCCAGCAGCGTAACGGGGGCTATGCAGCCCCAGCATTTT	CASSVTGAMQPQHF
NA	TRBJ2-5	NA	TRBV27	TGTGCCAGCAGTTTAGGAGCAGGAGGGCCTGAGACCCAGTACTTC	CASSLGAGGPETQYF
TRBD1	TRBJ2-7	NA	TRBV6-5	TGTGCCAGCAGCCCCCAAATACAGGGGATCTACGAGCAGTACTTC	CASSPQIQGIYEQYF
NA	TRBJ2-3	NA	TRBV3-1/TRBV3-2	TGTGCCAGCAGCCCCCATGAGCGGCCCTCCCCGCAGTATTTT	CASSPHERPSPQYF
NA	TRBJ2-2	NA	TRBV4-1	TGCGCCAGCAGCCTTTCCCCCCGGGCAGAGAACACCGGGGAGCTGTTTTTT	CASSLSPRAENTGELFF
NA	TRBJ2-2	NA	TRBV29-1	TGCAGCGTTGCCCGGAGCGAGGTCACCGGGGAGCTGTTTTTT	CSVARSEVTGELFF
TRBD1	TRBJ1-1	NA	TRBV27	TGTGCCAGCAGAAGCCGGGACAGGGGGTTCGTCACTGAAGCTTTCTTT	CASRSRDRGFVTEAFF
NA	TRBJ2-1	NA	TRBV19	TGTGCCAGCTTATCTCGGGAAGGGGGTTACAATGAGCAGTTCTTC	CASLSREGGYNEQFF
TRBD1	TRBJ1-2	NA	TRBV28	TGTGCCAGCTTCCCCTCGAGCCAGGACAGGGGATTTGGCTACACCTTC	CASFPSSQDRGFGYTF
TRBD2	TRBJ2-2	NA	TRBV19	TGTGCCAGTATAGAGAGGAGCGGGGTGTCCACCGGGGAGCTGTTTTTT	CASIERSGVSTGELFF
NA	TRBJ1-6	NA	TRBV19	TGTGCCAGTACCCTGTCGGGGGGTCGGAGGAATTCACCCCTCCACTTT	CASTLSGGRRNSPLHF
TRBD2	TRBJ2-7	NA	TRBV6-6	TGTGCCTCTCGGGGAGGGGATGGGGAGCAGTACTTC	CASRGGDGEQYF
NA	TRBJ2-1	NA	TRBV25-1	TGTGCCACCCAGAGGATCTCCTACAATGAGCAGTTCTTC	CATQRISYNEQFF
TRBD1	TRBJ2-2	NA	TRBV4-1	TGCGCCAGCAGCCAACTCCTTTTGACAGGGGGGAGCTCCGGGGAGCTGTTTTTT	CASSQLLLTGGSSGELFF
NA	TRBJ2-7	NA	TRBV19	TGTGCCAGTAAAGGCGTACATAACTCCTACGAGCAGTACTTC	CASKGVHNSYEQYF
NA	TRBJ1-1	NA	TRBV18	TGTGCCAGCTCACCACCGGGGCAAACCTCCAGCACTGAAGCTTTCTTT	CASSPPGQTSSTEAFF
NA	TRBJ2-1	NA	TRBV2	TGTGCCAGCAGTGAAGGGTCCGCGACTGACTACCTGGTTGATGAGCAGTTCTTC	CASSEGSATDYLVDEQFF
NA	TRBJ2-7	NA	TRBV6-5	TGTGCCAGCAGTTACCTTTGGGGAGAAGGAACCTACGAGCAGTACTTC	CASSYLWGEGTYEQYF
NA	TRBJ1-2	NA	TRBV7-6	TGTGCCAGCAGCTTAGAGGGCAGCCCCAACTATGGCTACACCTTC	CASSLEGSPNYGYTF
NA	TRBJ1-2	NA	TRBV21-1	TGTGCCAGCAGCCTCCGGGACAGAACTAACTATGGCTACACCTTC	CASSLRDRTNYGYTF
NA	TRBJ2-3	NA	TRBV15	TGTGCCACCAGCAGAGGCCCCACAGGCCGCCCCAGCTCGGGGACACAAGATACGCAGTATTTT	CATSRGPTGRPSSGTQDTQYF
NA	TRBJ1-4	once	TRBV14	TGTGCCAGCAGCCAAGATCGGACGGGGGTCGAAAAACTGTTTTTT	CASSQDRTGVEKLFF
TRBD2	TRBJ2-1	NA	TRBV11-2	TGTGCCAGCAGCTTAGAGTCTAGCGGACACAATGAGCAGTTCTTC	CASSLESSGHNEQFF
TRBD1	TRBJ1-1	NA	TRBV18	TGTGCCAGCTCACCCCTCCGGGACAGGAACACTGAAGCTTTCTTT	CASSPLRDRNTEAFF
NA	TRBJ1-3	NA	TRBV29-1	TGCAGCGTTGTTTCACCCATCTCTGGAAACACCATATATTTT	CSVVSPISGNTIYF
NA	TRBJ1-1	NA	TRBV14	TGTGCCAGCAGCCCGGGAGTGAACACTGAAGCTTTCTTT	CASSPGVNTEAFF
NA	TRBJ1-1	NA	TRBV5-1	TGCGCCAGCAGCTTGAACAGCATGAACACTGAAGCTTTCTTT	CASSLNSMNTEAFF